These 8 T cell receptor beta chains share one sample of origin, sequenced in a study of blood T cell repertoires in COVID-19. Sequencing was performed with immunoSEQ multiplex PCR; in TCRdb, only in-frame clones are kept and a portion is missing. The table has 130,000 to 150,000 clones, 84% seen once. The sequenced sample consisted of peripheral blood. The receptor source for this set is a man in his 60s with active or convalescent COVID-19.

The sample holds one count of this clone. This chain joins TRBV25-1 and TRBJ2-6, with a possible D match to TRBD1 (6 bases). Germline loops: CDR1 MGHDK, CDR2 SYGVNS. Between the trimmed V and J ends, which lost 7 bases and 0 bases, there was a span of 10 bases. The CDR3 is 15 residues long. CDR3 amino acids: CASTDRTSGANVLTF. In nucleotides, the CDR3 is TGTGCCAGCACCGACAGGACCTCTGGGGCCAACGTCCTGACTTTC.

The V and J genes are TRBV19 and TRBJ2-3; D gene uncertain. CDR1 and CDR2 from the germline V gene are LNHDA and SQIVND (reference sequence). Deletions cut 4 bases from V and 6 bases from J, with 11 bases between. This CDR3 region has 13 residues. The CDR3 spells CASSNTVFDTQYF. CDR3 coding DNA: TGTGCCAGTAGTAATACAGTGTTTGATACGCAGTATTTT. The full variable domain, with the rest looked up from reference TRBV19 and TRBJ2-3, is DGGITQSPKYLFRKEGQNVTLSCEQNLNHDAMYWYRQDPGQGLRLIYYSQIVNDFQKGDIAEGYSVSREKKESFPLTVTSAQKNPTAFYLCASSNTVFDTQYFGPGTRLTVL.

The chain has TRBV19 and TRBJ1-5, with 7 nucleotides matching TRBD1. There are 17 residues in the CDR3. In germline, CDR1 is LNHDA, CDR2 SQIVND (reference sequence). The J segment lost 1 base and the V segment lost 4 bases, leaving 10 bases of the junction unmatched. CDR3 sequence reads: CASSTIRQGGSNQPQHF. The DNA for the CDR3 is TGTGCCAGTAGTACCATCCGACAGGGCGGGAGCAATCAGCCCCAGCATTTT.

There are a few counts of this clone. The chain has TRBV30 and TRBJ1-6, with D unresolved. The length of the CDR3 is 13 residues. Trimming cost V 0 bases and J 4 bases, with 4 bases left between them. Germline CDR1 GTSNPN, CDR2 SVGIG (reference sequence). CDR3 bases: TGTGCCTGGAGTGTACAGTATAATTCACCCCTCCACTTT. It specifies CAWSVQYNSPLHF.

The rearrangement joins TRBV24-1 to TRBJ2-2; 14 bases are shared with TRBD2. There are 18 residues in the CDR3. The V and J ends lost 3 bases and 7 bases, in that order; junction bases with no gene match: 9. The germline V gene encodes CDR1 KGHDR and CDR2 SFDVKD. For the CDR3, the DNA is TGTGCCACCAGTGATCCGACTAGCGGGAGGGCCGTAAGCGGGGAGCTGTTTTTT. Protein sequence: CATSDPTSGRAVSGELFF.

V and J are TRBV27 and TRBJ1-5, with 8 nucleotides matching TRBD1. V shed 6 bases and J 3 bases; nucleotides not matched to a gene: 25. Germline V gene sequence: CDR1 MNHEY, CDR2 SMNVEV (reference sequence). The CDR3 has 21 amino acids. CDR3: CASRALQGAILFNPNNQPQHF. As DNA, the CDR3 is TGTGCCAGCAGGGCGTTGCAGGGGGCAATCCTCTTCAACCCAAACAATCAGCCCCAGCATTTT.

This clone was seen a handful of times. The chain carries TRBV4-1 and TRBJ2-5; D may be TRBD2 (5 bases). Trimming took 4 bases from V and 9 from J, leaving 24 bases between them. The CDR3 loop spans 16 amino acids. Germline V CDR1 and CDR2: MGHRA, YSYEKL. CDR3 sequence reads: CASSPGGVGEIGAQYF. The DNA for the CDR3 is TGCGCCAGCAGCCCCGGTGGGGTCGGGGAAATCGGGGCCCAGTACTTC.

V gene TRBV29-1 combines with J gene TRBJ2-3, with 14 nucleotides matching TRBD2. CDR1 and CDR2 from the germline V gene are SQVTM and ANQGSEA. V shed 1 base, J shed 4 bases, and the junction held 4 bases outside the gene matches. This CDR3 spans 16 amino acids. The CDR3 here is CSVEGGLAGVSDTQYF. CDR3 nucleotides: TGCAGCGTTGAAGGGGGACTAGCGGGAGTATCAGATACGCAGTATTTT.